This is a list of T cell receptor beta chains from one sample in a study of CD8+ T cells in alopecia areata. Profiling relied on immunoSEQ multiplex PCR, and the TCRdb table lists in-frame clones only, not all of them. There are fewer than 200,000 clones in the sample; 60% occur only once, and 14% lies in the top ten. This material consisted of CD4+ T cells sorted from blood, taken at week 24, from a patient treated with tofacitinib. Receptors were obtained from a human donor with alopecia areata. CDR3s include the opening cysteine and the closing phenylalanine or tryptophan. The D gene is left open where the match is weak. Where a row states a size, it is once, few, many or the class of an expanded clone; other rows omit it.

j_call clone_size d_call v_call cdr3_nt cdr3_aa
TRBJ1-5 NA TRBD1 TRBV9 TGTGCCAGCAGCGTAGGACAGGGCCCGAGGCCCCAGCATTTT CASSVGQGPRPQHF
TRBJ1-5 NA NA TRBV2 TGTGCCAGCAGTGAAGCGCCCACCTATCAGCCCCAGCATTTT CASSEAPTYQPQHF
TRBJ1-2 NA NA TRBV29-1 TGCAGCGTTGAAAGGGGGGCGCGAGATGGCTACACCTTC CSVERGARDGYTF
TRBJ1-1 NA NA TRBV4-1 TGCGCCAGCAGCCAACCGGGAACGAACACTGAAGCTTTCTTT CASSQPGTNTEAFF
TRBJ2-7 NA NA TRBV29-1 TGCAGCGTTGCTCGTACCTTCGAGCAAGAGCAGTACTTC CSVARTFEQEQYF
TRBJ1-2 NA TRBD1 TRBV29-1 TGCAGCGTCTCGACCGACAGGGCCTATGGCTACACCTTC CSVSTDRAYGYTF
TRBJ1-2 NA NA TRBV10-3 TGTGCCATCAGTGAGTCGTCGGGGGTAGGTGGCTACACCTTC CAISESSGVGGYTF
TRBJ1-1 NA NA TRBV11-3 TGTGCCAGCAGCCCAGGCGGCAAAGGGGTCGACACTGAAGCTTTCTTT CASSPGGKGVDTEAFF
TRBJ1-5 NA NA TRBV30 TGTGCCTGGAGTGTTACAGGGATGAGTCAGCCCCAGCATTTT CAWSVTGMSQPQHF
TRBJ1-2 NA NA TRBV29-1 TGCAGCGTTCCGACGGAATTTAACTATGGCTACACCTTC CSVPTEFNYGYTF
TRBJ2-5 few NA TRBV25-1 TGTGCCAGCAGTGTCAGCGGAGGGGAGACCCAGTACTTC CASSVSGGETQYF
TRBJ2-3 NA TRBD2 TRBV29-1 TGCAGCGTTGGGCGGGGGGGCCACACAGATACGCAGTATTTT CSVGRGGHTDTQYF
TRBJ2-1 NA TRBD2 TRBV11-1 TGTGCCAGCAGCCCGACCGGGACTAGCTACAATGAGCAGTTCTTC CASSPTGTSYNEQFF
TRBJ2-7 NA NA TRBV25-1 TGTGCCAGCAGACCCATCTCCGGGACCCCCGGCGAGCAGTACTTC CASRPISGTPGEQYF
TRBJ1-2 NA TRBD1 TRBV2 TGTGCCAGCAGGTACCAGGGGACAGGAACCTCTCTGGTCTATGGCTACACCTTC CASRYQGTGTSLVYGYTF
TRBJ1-1 NA NA TRBV7-9 TGTGCCAGCAGCCACGCATTTAATGGAGCTGAAGCTTTCTTT CASSHAFNGAEAFF
TRBJ2-1 once NA TRBV6-1 TGTGCCAGCAGTGAAGCAGGTTGGTCGGCCAATGAGCAGTTCTTC CASSEAGWSANEQFF
TRBJ1-1 few NA TRBV19 TGTGCCAGTAGGATAGGGACGGAGATGAGAAACTTT CASRIGTEMRNF
TRBJ2-4 NA NA TRBV7-9 TGTGCCAGCAGCTTAAACGAGGGGATCAAAAACATTCAGTACTTC CASSLNEGIKNIQYF
TRBJ2-7 few NA TRBV5-1 TGCGCCAGCAGCTTGGCAGGGCAGGTCTACGAGCAGTACTTC CASSLAGQVYEQYF
TRBJ2-4 NA NA TRBV27 TGTGCCAGCAGTACCGTTTGGGCGGGTGGAGCCAAAAACATTCAGTACTTC CASSTVWAGGAKNIQYF
TRBJ1-5 once NA TRBV6-1 TGTGCCAGCAGCTCGGCCAGGGACAATCAGCCCCAGCATTTT CASSSARDNQPQHF
TRBJ2-2 NA NA TRBV30 TGTGCCTCTAAGGGGGAATGGAACACCGGGGAGCTGTTTTTT CASKGEWNTGELFF
TRBJ2-7 few NA TRBV29-1 TGCAGCGTTGGTTCTCCCCTGGACGAGCAGTACTTC CSVGSPLDEQYF
TRBJ2-3 NA NA TRBV5-1 TGCGCCAGCAGCTTGGCCGGGACCCAGCCAGATACGCAGTATTTT CASSLAGTQPDTQYF
TRBJ2-7 NA TRBD1 TRBV27 TGTGCCAGCAGTTTGCCGGGACAGAAGGTTTTCGAGCAGTACTTC CASSLPGQKVFEQYF
TRBJ2-3 NA NA TRBV5-1 TGCGCCAGCATAAGAGTTAGCACAGATACGCAGTATTTT CASIRVSTDTQYF
TRBJ1-2 NA NA TRBV10-3 TGTGCCATCATGGCAGGGGATGTCTATGGCTACACCTTC CAIMAGDVYGYTF
TRBJ1-6 once NA TRBV30 TGTGCCTGGAGTGTAAATGGCGGACAGTCCCTCCACTTT CAWSVNGGQSLHF
TRBJ2-2 NA NA TRBV9 TGTGCCAGCAGCCCCGGGGGGACATACACCGGGGAGCTGTTTTTT CASSPGGTYTGELFF
TRBJ2-5 NA NA TRBV29-1 TGCAGCGTCCCGACATCTGAGACCCAGTACTTC CSVPTSETQYF
TRBJ1-1 NA TRBD1 TRBV5-4 TGTGCCAGCAGCTTTGACAGGGCGTACACTGAAGCTTTCTTT CASSFDRAYTEAFF
TRBJ1-2 once NA TRBV5-6 TGTGCCAGCAGCTCCTCCTCTTTTGGCTACACCTTC CASSSSSFGYTF
TRBJ2-1 NA TRBD1 TRBV6-1 TGTGCCAGCAGTGGACAGGGTAGTTCTAATGAGCAGTTCTTC CASSGQGSSNEQFF
TRBJ2-2 NA NA TRBV10-3 TGTGCCATCAGTGACACGGGACGCCTAAACACCGGGGAGCTGTTTTTT CAISDTGRLNTGELFF
TRBJ2-1 few TRBD2 TRBV5-6 TGTGCCAGCAGCCCACTAGCGGGGGCCCACCTTTACAATGAGCAGTTCTTC CASSPLAGAHLYNEQFF
TRBJ2-7 once NA TRBV6-5 TGTGCCAGTCACTCCGGGGGGCCTGGCGAGCAGTACTTC CASHSGGPGEQYF
TRBJ2-3 NA NA TRBV9 TGTGCCAGCAGCGCCTACAGGGGCACAGATACGCAGTATTTT CASSAYRGTDTQYF
TRBJ2-7 NA NA TRBV29-1 TGCAGCGTTGAATTACCTCTAGCCCCCTACGAGCAGTACTTC CSVELPLAPYEQYF
TRBJ2-3 few NA TRBV30 TGTGCCTGGAGTGGGAGGGCGAGAACCCCGAATACGCAGTATTTT CAWSGRARTPNTQYF
TRBJ1-6 NA NA TRBV5-1 TGCGCCAGCAGCAACACAGGGTCGCCGATGGGAAATTCACCCCTCCACTTT CASSNTGSPMGNSPLHF
TRBJ2-3 NA NA TRBV27 TGTGCCAGCAGTGGGCAGGGCACAGATACGCAGTATTTT CASSGQGTDTQYF
TRBJ2-6 NA NA TRBV5-6 TGTGCCAGCAGCTTGAGGTGGCCTGGGGCCAACGTCCTGACTTTC CASSLRWPGANVLTF
TRBJ2-1 NA NA TRBV4-1 TGCGCCAGCAGCCAAGGAAGGCTCTTGGGGGGGCCTCACAATGAGCAGTTCTTC CASSQGRLLGGPHNEQFF
TRBJ2-7 once NA TRBV2 TGTGCCAGCAGCGCCACAGGGAACGAGCAGTACTTC CASSATGNEQYF
TRBJ2-5 NA NA TRBV27 TGTGCCAGCAGTCCGCGGACGGGACAAGAGACCCAGTACTTC CASSPRTGQETQYF
TRBJ1-3 NA NA TRBV5-6 TGTGCCAGCAGCTTTTATGGAAACACCATATATTTT CASSFYGNTIYF
TRBJ1-5 NA TRBD1 TRBV15 TGTGCCACCAGCAAGAGGCAGGGGGTGGATCAGCCCCAGCATTTT CATSKRQGVDQPQHF
TRBJ1-5 NA TRBD1 TRBV25-1 TGTGCCAGCAGTGACGGACAGGGGGTTTATCCCCAGCATTTT CASSDGQGVYPQHF
TRBJ1-1 NA NA TRBV30 TGTGCCTGGAGTGTACGGGTTGACACTGAAGCTTTCTTT CAWSVRVDTEAFF
TRBJ2-7 NA NA TRBV7-8 TGTGCCAGCAGCTTAACGGACCGGCGCTACGAGCAGTACTTC CASSLTDRRYEQYF
TRBJ2-2 NA NA TRBV11-3 TGTGCCAGCAGCTCCCGTATCAGGGAGCTGTTTTTT CASSSRIRELFF
TRBJ1-5 NA NA TRBV30 TGTGCCTGGAGCCCCAGGACGGGCAATCAGCCCCAGCATTTT CAWSPRTGNQPQHF
TRBJ1-4 NA NA TRBV11-2 TGTGCCAGCAGCTTACAGACAGGCAATAATGAAAAACTGTTTTTT CASSLQTGNNEKLFF
TRBJ2-6 NA NA TRBV2 TGTGCCAGCAGTGAAGTCGGCATCCTCTCTGGGGCCAACGTCCTGACTTTC CASSEVGILSGANVLTF